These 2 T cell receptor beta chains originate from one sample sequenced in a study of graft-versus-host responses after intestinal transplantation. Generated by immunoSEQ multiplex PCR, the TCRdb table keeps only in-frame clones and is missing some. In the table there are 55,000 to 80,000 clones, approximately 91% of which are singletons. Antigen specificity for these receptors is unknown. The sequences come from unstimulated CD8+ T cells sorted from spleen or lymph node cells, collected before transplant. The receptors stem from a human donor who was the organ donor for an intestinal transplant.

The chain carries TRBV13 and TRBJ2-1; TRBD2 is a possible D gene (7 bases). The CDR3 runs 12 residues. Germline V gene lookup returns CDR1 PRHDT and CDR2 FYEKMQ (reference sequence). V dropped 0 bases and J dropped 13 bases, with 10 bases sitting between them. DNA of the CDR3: TGTGCCAGCAGCTTAGGCCGGGGGGCACAGTTCTTC. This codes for CASSLGRGAQFF.

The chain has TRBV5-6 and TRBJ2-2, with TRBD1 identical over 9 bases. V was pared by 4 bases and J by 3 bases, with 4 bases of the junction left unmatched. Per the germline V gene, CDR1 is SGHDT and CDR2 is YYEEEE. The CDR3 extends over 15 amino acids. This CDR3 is CASSRWTGDTGELFF. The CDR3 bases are TGTGCCAGCAGCCGGTGGACAGGGGACACCGGGGAGCTGTTTTTT.